The source of this TCR beta chain is a study of blood T cell repertoires in COVID-19. This clone was seen only a few times. Sequenced by immunoSEQ multiplex PCR; TCRdb stores in-frame clones only, minus some. The sample lists about 120,000 clones; roughly 85% were seen once. In germline, CDR1 is SGHVS, CDR2 FNYEAQ. The V and J ends lost 1 base and 4 bases respectively, with 14 bases between them. The CDR3 length is 16 residues. This rearrangement joins TRBV7-6 to TRBJ2-1; D is perhaps TRBD2 (6 bases). The sequence came from a man aged 35 to 55 with acute or convalescent COVID-19. Sequencing was carried out using peripheral blood. The CDR3 loop is CASSLEASEMYNEQFF. CDR3 nucleotide sequence: TGTGCCAGCAGCTTAGAGGCTAGCGAGATGTACAATGAGCAGTTCTTC.